The 30 T cell receptor beta chains below were found in one sample sequenced in a study of cytomegalovirus exposure and HLA in healthy donors. PCR employed 60 Vbeta and 13 Jbeta primers. Profiled with immunoSEQ multiplex PCR; TCRdb holds only in-frame clones, not every one. The top ten hold 9% to 13% of the sample, which has 35,000 to 45,000 clones, 45% to 65% seen once. The sequenced sample consisted of PBMCs. Every receptor here comes from a human donor in good health.

The CDR3 coding sequence is TGTGCCAGCAGTTACCTAGCGGGATCCTACAATGAGCAGTTCTTC. As protein: CASSYLAGSYNEQFF. The chain joins TRBV6-5 to TRBJ2-1, with 9 bases matching TRBD2. The CDR3 consists of 15 residues. With V trimmed by 2 bases and J by 1 base, 0 bases remained unmatched. Per germline, CDR1 MNHEY and CDR2 SVGAGI.

The J gene is TRBJ1-6, the V gene TRBV7-2, with a weak D call TRBD1 (5 bases). The CDR3 consists of 15 residues. The V and J ends lost 0 bases and 9 bases respectively, with 12 bases between them. Per the germline V gene, CDR1 is SGHTA and CDR2 is FQGNSA. The CDR3 loop is CASSLASGEGSPLHF. The CDR3 DNA sequence: TGTGCCAGCAGCTTAGCGTCGGGGGAAGGTTCACCCCTCCACTTT.

This clone came up a few times. The rearrangement uses TRBV27 and TRBJ2-3; D remains ambiguous. Germline-derived CDR1 and CDR2 are MNHEY and SMNVEV (reference sequence). The CDR3 is 15 amino acids. V was pared by 1 base and J by 4 bases, with 12 bases between. The CDR3 region has the DNA TGTGCCAGCAGTTTATTTTGGAGTAACGCAGATACGCAGTATTTT. Amino acid sequence: CASSLFWSNADTQYF.

The chain employs TRBV5-1 and TRBJ2-5, with D perhaps matching TRBD2 (5 bases). Trimming shortened V by 0 bases and J by 2 bases, and 8 bases separated the two germline ends. The germline V gene has CDR1 SGHRS and CDR2 YFSETQ. The CDR3 has 14 residues. CDR3 region: CASSLDRGQETQYF. The CDR3 DNA follows: TGCGCCAGCAGCTTGGACCGGGGTCAAGAGACCCAGTACTTC. Variable domain in full (rest from reference TRBV5-1 and TRBJ2-5): KAGVTQTPRYLIKTRGQQVTLSCSPISGHRSVSWYQQTPGQGLQFLFEYFSETQRNKGNFPGRFSGRQFSNSRSEMNVSTLELGDSALYLCASSLDRGQETQYFGPGTRLLVL.

This rearrangement joins TRBV7-3 to TRBJ2-5; 7 bases map to TRBD2. Unmatched junction bases numbered 7, after V lost 2 bases and J lost 7 bases. The CDR3 has 14 residues. CDR1 and CDR2 (germline): SGHTA, FQGTGA. CDR3 DNA: TGTGCCAGCAGCTTATTGGGGAGGGTGGGGACCCAGTACTTC. This gives the protein CASSLLGRVGTQYF.

The genes are TRBV5-4 and TRBJ2-1; D ambiguous. The CDR3 is 14 amino acids. CDR1 is SGHNT, CDR2 YYREEE, per germline (reference sequence). Trimming removed 3 bases from V and 2 bases from J, with 9 bases in between. The CDR3 region has the DNA TGTGCCAGCAGCTCTAACCGGGCCTACAATGAGCAGTTCTTC. Translation: CASSSNRAYNEQFF.

V usage is TRBV6-5 and J usage is TRBJ1-5; 10 bases are a match to TRBD1. The CDR3 consists of 15 residues. CDR1 and CDR2 (germline): MNHEY, SVGAGI. V dropped 5 bases and J dropped 9; count of bases not matched to a gene: 10. CDR3 region: CASSPGQGLPRPQHF. The CDR3 nucleotides read TGTGCCAGCAGTCCGGGACAGGGGCTTCCGCGGCCCCAGCATTTT.

The chain employs TRBV30 and TRBJ1-4; D may be TRBD1 (5 bases). The CDR3 runs 14 residues. Germline V lookup: CDR1 GTSNPN, CDR2 SVGIG (reference sequence). V lost 0 bases and J lost 5, with 10 bases in between. The CDR3 coding sequence is TGTGCCTGGAGTGTAGGACATTTGAATGAAAAACTGTTTTTT. It codes for CAWSVGHLNEKLFF.

Only a few counts were recorded for this clone. The J gene is TRBJ1-5, the V gene TRBV15; 7 nucleotides align to TRBD1. CDR1 LNHNV and CDR2 YYDKDF come from the germline V gene (reference sequence). The CDR3 is 15 amino acids. Trimming cost V 3 bases and J 2 bases; bases outside gene matches: 4. CDR3 bases: TGTGCCACCAGCAGGGGGGACAGTCGCAATCAGCCCCAGCATTTT. Its protein product is CATSRGDSRNQPQHF.

The chain couples TRBV5-1 to TRBJ2-2; no firm D call. Trimming took 0 bases from V and 0 from J, leaving 9 bases between them. CDR3 length: 16 residues. Per germline, CDR1 SGHRS and CDR2 YFSETQ. CDR3 protein: CASSLGHRSNTGELFF. The CDR3, as DNA: TGCGCCAGCAGCTTGGGGCACAGATCGAACACCGGGGAGCTGTTTTTT.

The V and J genes are TRBV18 and TRBJ1-4, with D possibly TRBD1 on 5 matching bases. This CDR3 contains 17 residues. CDR1 and CDR2 from the germline V gene are KGHSH and LQKENI. With 3 bases removed from V and 3 bases from J, the gap between germline ends came to 17 bases. CDR3 coding DNA: TGTGCCAGCTCACCCCCTCCGGGGGGTTGGTCTAATGAAAAACTGTTTTTT. The encoded protein is CASSPPPGGWSNEKLFF.

The chain joins TRBV6-5 to TRBJ2-7; no definite D call. Trimming took 0 bases from V and 8 from J, leaving 14 bases between them. CDR3 length: 14 amino acids. CDR1 and CDR2 (germline): MNHEY, SVGAGI. Here the CDR3 reads CASSYSRELAKQYF. In DNA, the CDR3 is TGTGCCAGCAGTTACTCCCGTGAGCTCGCCAAGCAGTACTTC.

This clone was recorded only once. The chain employs TRBV7-8 and TRBJ1-5, with TRBD1 identical over 10 bases. The V gene's germline CDR1 is SGHVS and CDR2 FQNEAQ. V lost 3 bases, J lost 6 bases, and 5 bases stayed unmatched. The CDR3 has 15 amino acids. The CDR3 DNA reads as TGTGCCAGCAGCTTTGGGACAGGGGTTTTTCAGCCCCAGCATTTT. Translating it yields CASSFGTGVFQPQHF.

The chain is built from TRBV14 and TRBJ2-7; D not certain. Deletions cut 2 bases from V and 5 bases from J, with 10 bases between. The CDR3 spans 13 residues. CDR1 and CDR2 from the germline V gene are SGHDN and FVKESK. The CDR3 DNA is TGTGCCAGCAGCCAAAAAATTGGGCACGAGCAGTACTTC. Translation gives CASSQKIGHEQYF.

For the CDR3, the DNA is TGCAGCGTGGCTTCGTACACTGAAGCTTTCTTT. Protein sequence: CSVASYTEAFF. The chain joins TRBV29-1 to TRBJ1-1; D remains unclear. Germline V gives CDR1 SQVTM, CDR2 ANQGSEA. This CDR3 has 11 residues. V gave up 6 bases and J gave up 3 bases, with 8 bases separating them. Combining the CDR3 with reference TRBV29-1 and TRBJ1-1 gives the whole variable domain SAVISQKPSRDICQRGTSLTIQCQVDSQVTMMFWYRQQPGQSLTLIATANQGSEATYESGFVIDKFPISRPNLTFSTLTVSNMSPEDSSIYLCSVASYTEAFFGQGTRLTVV.

The rearrangement joins TRBV5-6 to TRBJ2-3, with D maybe TRBD2 (6 bases). Germline V lookup: CDR1 SGHDT, CDR2 YYEEEE. The ends were cut back, 4 bases at V and 3 bases at J, with 12 bases in the middle. The CDR3 spans 14 residues. The CDR3 DNA reads as TGTGCCAGCAGCCGGGGCGGGGATACAGATACGCAGTATTTT. Translated: CASSRGGDTDTQYF. The whole variable domain, filled in from reference TRBV5-6 and TRBJ2-3, reads DAGVTQSPTHLIKTRGQQVTLRCSPKSGHDTVSWYQQALGQGPQFIFQYYEEEERQRGNFPDRFSGHQFPNYSSELNVNALLLGDSALYLCASSRGGDTDTQYFGPGTRLTVL.

The chain joins TRBV6-5 to TRBJ2-7; 9 nucleotides agree with TRBD2. The germline gives CDR1 MNHEY, CDR2 SVGAGI. The CDR3 runs to 14 residues. The J segment lost 2 bases and the V segment lost 7 bases, leaving 6 bases of the junction unmatched. For the CDR3, the DNA is TGTGCCAGCACCCTGGGCGGGAGGGCCTACGAGCAGTACTTC. Translated: CASTLGGRAYEQYF.

In regard to this clone: This sample also contains other DNA sequences that code for the same CDR3. V gene TRBV9 combines with J gene TRBJ1-1, with a tentative D call TRBD1 (5 bases). Between the trimmed V and J ends, which lost 2 bases and 2 bases, there was a span of 10 bases. Germline V CDR1 and CDR2: SGDLS, YYNGEE. The CDR3 has 14 residues. The chain's CDR3 is CASSVQGGNTEAFF. In nucleotides, the CDR3 is TGTGCCAGCAGCGTTCAGGGAGGTAACACTGAAGCTTTCTTT.

The chain has TRBV5-5 and TRBJ1-3; 8 bases align to TRBD1. J gave up 0 bases and V 0 bases, and 2 bases lay outside the gene matches. CDR1 and CDR2 (germline): SGHKS, YYEKEE (reference sequence). The CDR3 covers 16 residues. This CDR3 reads CASSLVTGGSGNTIYF. The CDR3 nucleotides read TGTGCCAGCAGCTTGGTAACAGGGGGCTCTGGAAACACCATATATTTT.

Concerning this clone itself: Sequence at one end of the junction differs from germline and may be a read error. The chain combines TRBV7-7 with TRBJ1-4, with 8 bases matching TRBD1. This CDR3 region has 18 residues. Germline assignment: CDR1 SSHAT and CDR2 FNYEAQ (reference sequence). The CDR3 coding sequence is TGTGCTAGCAGCTCCCCAGGGGGCAGGGGGCTAATTTGTGAAAAACTGTTTTTT. Protein product: CASSSPGGRGLICEKLFF. Drawing the rest from reference TRBV7-7 and TRBJ1-4, the complete variable domain is GAGVSQSPRYKVTKRGQDVTLRCDPISSHATLYWYQQALGQGPEFLTYFNYEAQPDKSGLPSDRFSAERPEGSISTLTIQRTEQRDSAMYRCASSSPGGRGLICEKLFFGSGTQLSVL.

The chain combines TRBV11-3 with TRBJ1-2; 8 nucleotides align to TRBD1. This CDR3 is built from 13 residues. In germline, CDR1 is SGHNT, CDR2 YENEEA. J gave up 8 bases and V 3 bases, and 5 bases lay outside the gene matches. This CDR3 is CASSLTGAEGYTF. CDR3 coding DNA: TGTGCCAGCAGCTTGACAGGGGCGGAGGGCTACACCTTC. The full variable domain, its missing parts supplied by reference TRBV11-3 and TRBJ1-2, is EAGVVQSPRYKIIEKKQPVAFWCNPISGHNTLYWYLQNLGQGPELLIRYENEEAVDDSQLPKDRFSAERLKGVDSTLKIQPAELGDSAVYLCASSLTGAEGYTFGSGTRLTVV.

The chain has TRBV6-1 and TRBJ2-5, with a tentative D call TRBD1 (5 bases). CDR1 and CDR2 from the germline V gene are MNHNS and SASEGT. Trimming pared 7 bases from V and 5 bases from J, leaving 14 bases between. The CDR3 has 13 amino acids. The CDR3: CASIQGNEETQYF. The DNA of the CDR3 is TGTGCCAGCATCCAGGGAAACGAGGAGACCCAGTACTTC.

The V and J genes are TRBV9 and TRBJ2-2, with D perhaps matching TRBD1 (6 bases). Germline V gene data show CDR1 as SGDLS and CDR2 as YYNGEE. The CDR3 has 16 amino acids. V was shortened by 0 bases and J by 6 bases, with 15 bases between the two germline ends. The CDR3 DNA reads as TGTGCCAGCAGCGTAGAGTGGACAGCCCACGCCGGGGAGCTGTTTTTT. Protein sequence: CASSVEWTAHAGELFF.

The rearrangement links TRBV27 to TRBJ2-7; 7 nucleotides line up with TRBD1. Germline CDR1 MNHEY, CDR2 SMNVEV (reference sequence). J lost 4 bases, V lost 3 bases, and 6 bases had no gene match. This CDR3 contains 14 residues. The CDR3 coding sequence is TGTGCCAGCAGTTTCGAGGGGGCGGAGTACGAGCAGTACTTC. As protein: CASSFEGAEYEQYF.

This chain connects TRBV7-9 to TRBJ1-5; possibly TRBD1 for D (6 bases). This CDR3 contains 17 residues. From germline, CDR1 is SEHNR and CDR2 FQNEAQ (reference sequence). Trimming left V 0 bases short and J 0 bases short, with 12 bases between. This CDR3 is CASSLARQGYSNQPQHF. CDR3 DNA: TGTGCCAGCAGCTTAGCAAGGCAGGGGTATAGCAATCAGCCCCAGCATTTT.

The V call is TRBV19, the J call TRBJ1-6, with D unresolved. The V gene's germline CDR1 is LNHDA and CDR2 SQIVND (reference sequence). V lost 6 bases and J 4 bases, leaving 4 bases between the germline ends. The CDR3 is made up of 12 amino acids. The CDR3 is CASRQYNSPLHF. For the CDR3, the DNA is TGTGCCAGTAGACAGTATAATTCACCCCTCCACTTT.

This rearrangement joins TRBV7-3 to TRBJ1-5; D might be TRBD1 (6 bases). CDR1 and CDR2 (germline): SGHTA, FQGTGA. The CDR3 contains 14 residues. Trimming removed 7 bases from V and 6 bases from J, with 16 bases in between. The CDR3 bases are TGTGCCAGCACCCCACAGGGTCGGGGTCAGCCCCAGCATTTT. Its protein product is CASTPQGRGQPQHF. Combining the CDR3 with reference TRBV7-3 and TRBJ1-5 gives the whole variable domain GAGVSQTPSNKVTEKGKYVELRCDPISGHTALYWYRQSLGQGPEFLIYFQGTGAADDSGLPNDRFFAVRPEGSVSTLKIQRTERGDSAVYLCASTPQGRGQPQHFGDGTRLSIL.

V and J are TRBV27 and TRBJ2-5; TRBD2 agrees at 7 bases. V was clipped by 2 bases and J by 2 bases; unmatched bases: 8. CDR1 MNHEY and CDR2 SMNVEV come from the germline V gene (reference sequence). The CDR3 spans 16 residues. CDR3 in DNA: TGTGCCAGCAGTTTAACCCTAGGACTAGGACAAGAGACCCAGTACTTC. This translates into CASSLTLGLGQETQYF.

The genes are TRBV11-2 and TRBJ2-7, with 9 bases that match TRBD1. This CDR3 comprises 14 residues. Trimming removed 5 bases from V and 12 bases from J; junction bases left unmatched: 14. The germline V gene has CDR1 SGHAT and CDR2 FQNNGV. Here the CDR3 DNA reads TGTGCCAGCAGCCCGCGGACAGGGGTGTTATCTCGGTACTTC. Protein sequence: CASSPRTGVLSRYF.

The rearrangement links TRBV2 to TRBJ1-2; D is unclear. CDR1 SNHLY and CDR2 FYNNEI come from the germline V gene. V shed 1 base and J shed 3 bases, with 6 bases lying between them. This CDR3 contains 13 residues. The CDR3 loop is CASSEGPDYGYTF. As DNA, the CDR3 is TGTGCCAGCAGTGAAGGTCCGGACTATGGCTACACCTTC.